This T cell receptor beta chain was identified during a study of cytomegalovirus exposure and HLA in healthy donors. General study results and limits: TCR beta chain V- and J-gene trimming was linked, in a later analysis, to a missense variant in DCLRE1C.

CDR3 length: 14 amino acids. The ends lost 3 bases at V and 5 bases at J; junction bases unmatched: 5. CDR1 and CDR2 (germline): SNHLY, FYNNEI. With 60 Vbeta and 13 Jbeta primers, the PCR was carried out. Using immunoSEQ multiplex PCR, the repertoire was profiled, and TCRdb retains in-frame clones only, with some absent. The sample has about 210,000 clones, roughly 77% seen once. This clone came up a few times. Its specificity is unknown. The source of this sequence is a male donor in good health and CMV-seropositive. Specimen: PBMCs. The rearrangement uses TRBV2 and TRBJ2-5, with TRBD1 matching over 8 bases. CDR3 coding DNA: TGTGCCAGCAGTGATCCAGGGGGCGAGGAGACCCAGTACTTC. The encoded protein is CASSDPGGEETQYF.